This TCR beta chain appears in the sequencing data of a study of shared clonotypes between healthy human individuals. General study points: Generally, naive subsets came out with larger estimated richness than memory subsets. Unshared clonotypes carried lower generation probabilities than those common to all four donors.

Original analysis: Filtering was not the same, since immunoSEQ gave junction-only sequences without quality scores. The protocol was immunoSEQ multiplex PCR, while the TCRdb copy is restricted to in-frame clones and leaves out a portion. For V, J and clone size, that table is used; D and trimming come from the DNA. The sample includes fewer than 1.8 million clones, 98% to 99% of them seen just once. Per germline, CDR1 MDHEN and CDR2 SYDVKM. V was cut by 3 bases and J by 3 bases, with 9 bases left in between. CDR3 length: 13 amino acids. Of note for this clone: The antigen is not known.

This TCR derives from a young man in good health. The V gene is TRBV28, the J gene TRBJ2-7, with D unclear. The sample taken for sequencing was naive CD4+ T cells sorted from blood. Subset described: CD45RA+ positively selected. CDR3 coding DNA: TGTGCCAGCAGTTTTCGTACCCTCTACGAGCAGTACTTC. Protein sequence: CASSFRTLYEQYF.